This T cell receptor beta chain is from a study of radiotherapy plus CTLA-4 blockade in lung cancer. Per the germline V gene, CDR1 is SGHTS and CDR2 is YDEGEE. Deletions cut 7 bases from V and 10 bases from J, with 18 bases between. The CDR3 has 14 residues. Generated by immunoSEQ multiplex PCR, the TCRdb table keeps only in-frame clones and is missing some. This sample has more than 95,000 clones, with 60% to 75% found just once. Findings and caveats of the study: Expansion of tumor-derived TCR clones was observed in blood after radiotherapy plus ipilimumab. Early clonal dynamics of blood T cells, together with interferon-beta, were reported as the best response predictor.

In the case of this clone: Its antigen is unidentified.

Receiving focal radiation plus CTLA-4 blockade with ipilimumab were patients who had chemo-refractory metastatic non-small-cell lung cancer. This TCR was recovered from a human donor with non-small cell lung cancer who had a partial response to radiotherapy plus ipilimumab. Some clones in this sample may be carry-over from other donors' samples. The chain combines TRBV5-8 with TRBJ1-6, with D tentatively TRBD1 (6 bases). The source material was peripheral blood, sampled from a patient treated with radiotherapy plus ipilimumab. CDR3 loop: CASCGTRDTSPLHF. In nucleotides, the CDR3 is TGTGCCAGCTGTGGAACCCGGGACACCTCACCCCTCCACTTT.